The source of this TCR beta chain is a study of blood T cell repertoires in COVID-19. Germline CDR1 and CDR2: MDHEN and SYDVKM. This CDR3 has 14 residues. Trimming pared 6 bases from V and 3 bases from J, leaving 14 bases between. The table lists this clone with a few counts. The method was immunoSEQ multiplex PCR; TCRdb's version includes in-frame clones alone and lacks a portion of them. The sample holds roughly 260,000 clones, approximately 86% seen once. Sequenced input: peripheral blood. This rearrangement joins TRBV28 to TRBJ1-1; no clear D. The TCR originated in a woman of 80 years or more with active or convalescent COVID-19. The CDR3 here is CASSRHRLYTEAFF. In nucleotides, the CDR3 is TGTGCCAGCAGCCGGCACAGATTATACACTGAAGCTTTCTTT.